This TCR beta chain stems from a study of lymphopenia after photon versus proton radiotherapy. Produced via immunoSEQ multiplex PCR; TCRdb's table is partial and in-frame only. The sample has 65,000 to 85,000 clones, roughly 90% seen once. This CDR3 has 15 amino acids. The V gene lost 0 bases and the J gene lost 8 bases, with 16 bases spanning the gap. Germline V gene lookup returns CDR1 SGHRS and CDR2 YFSETQ. A remark on this clone: Its antigen remains unidentified.

Whole-study findings and limits: After the lymphocyte nadir, photon-treated repertoires showed oligoclonal expansion, especially of CD8+ Temra cells. Proton therapy kept repertoires fairly stable, unlike photons, which gained effector/memory cells. Larger post-nadir TCR diversity loss correlated inversely with survival in deceased patients.

The clonotype was recovered from a woman in her thirties or forties with cholangiocarcinoma. The chain employs TRBV5-1 and TRBJ2-3; a weak D match, TRBD2 (5 bases). The material sequenced was peripheral blood, taken from a patient treated with photon-based radiotherapy. The CDR3 DNA is TGCGCCAGCAGCTTGGGGACTCCTGGGGATGGTACGCAGTATTTT. This codes for CASSLGTPGDGTQYF.